This TCR beta chain was profiled in a study of blood T cell repertoires in COVID-19. Whole-study context: There were acute and convalescent COVID-19 samples, and they came from the United States, Italy and Spain.

CDR1 and CDR2 (germline): ENHRY, SYGVKD. J was trimmed by 5 bases and V by 1 base; bases with no gene match: 6. CDR3 length: 15 amino acids. The table came from immunoSEQ multiplex PCR; TCRdb's copy has only in-frame clones and leaves some out. The sample consists of roughly 200,000 clones, around 80% of them appearing once. Sequencing was carried out using peripheral blood. This TCR was sampled from a woman aged 70-85 years with acute or convalescent COVID-19. The V gene is TRBV10-3, the J gene TRBJ1-2, with TRBD1 identical over 8 bases. CDR3 sequence (DNA): TGTGCCATCAGTGAGTTGGCAGGGGGCAATTATGGCTACACCTTC. Residues: CAISELAGGNYGYTF.